This T cell receptor beta chain was retrieved from a study of T-cell reconstitution after alpha-beta-depleted transplantation in children. The CDR3 is 15 residues long. Trimming took 0 bases from V and 3 from J, leaving 10 bases between them. This clonotype has at least ten counts. Unique molecular identifiers were built into the TCRbeta library. TCRdb ran MiXCR on the PCR reads and lists one entry per CDR3 protein. The data hold 600,000 to 700,000 distinct CDR3 sequences, with 16% observed a single time. The sequence was obtained from a human donor who donated a stem cell graft to a child with acute myeloid leukemia. The input for sequencing was PBMCs from the stem cell graft donor, taken from the stem cell graft. The chain carries TRBV12-3 or TRBV12-4 and TRBJ2-3; TRBD1 is a possible D gene (5 bases). In nucleotides, the CDR3 is TGTGCCAGCAGTTTAGCGCTAGGGGCTACAGATACGCAGTATTTT. Its protein product is CASSLALGATDTQYF.